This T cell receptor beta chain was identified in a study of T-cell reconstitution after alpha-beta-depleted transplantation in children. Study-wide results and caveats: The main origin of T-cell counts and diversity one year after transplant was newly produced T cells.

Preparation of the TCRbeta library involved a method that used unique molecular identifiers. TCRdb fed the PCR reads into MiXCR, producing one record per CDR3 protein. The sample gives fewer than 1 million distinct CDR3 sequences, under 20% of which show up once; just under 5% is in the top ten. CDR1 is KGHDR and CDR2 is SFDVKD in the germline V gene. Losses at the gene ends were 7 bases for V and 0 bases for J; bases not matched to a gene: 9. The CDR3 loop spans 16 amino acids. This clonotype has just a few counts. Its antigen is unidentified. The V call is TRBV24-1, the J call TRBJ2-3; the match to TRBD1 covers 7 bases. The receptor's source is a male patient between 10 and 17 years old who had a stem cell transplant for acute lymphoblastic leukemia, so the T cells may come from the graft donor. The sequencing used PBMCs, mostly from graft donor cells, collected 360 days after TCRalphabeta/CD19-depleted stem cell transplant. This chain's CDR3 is CATSFPGTASTDTQYF. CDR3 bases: TGTGCCACCAGCTTTCCCGGGACAGCTAGCACAGATACGCAGTATTTT.